The 31 T cell receptor beta chains given below trace back to one sample, sequenced in a study of shared clonotypes between healthy human individuals. Using immunoSEQ multiplex PCR, the repertoire was profiled, and TCRdb retains in-frame clones only, with some absent. The top ten hold around 11% of the sample, which has some 450,000 clones, 77% seen once. Sequenced material: PBMCs. Receptors were obtained from a middle-aged woman in good health. Some clones in this sample may be carry-over from other donors' samples.

This chain joins TRBV18 and TRBJ2-7, with 8 bases matching TRBD2. The CDR3 consists of 16 residues. The V gene's germline CDR1 is KGHSH and CDR2 LQKENI. Trimming cost V 4 bases and J 2 bases; bases outside gene matches: 10. For the CDR3, the DNA is TGTGCCAGCTCACATGGACGAGGCGGGAGGACCTACGAGCAGTACTTC. Protein: CASSHGRGGRTYEQYF.

Here the CDR3 reads CASRSGRGNTEAFF. In DNA, the CDR3 is TGTGCCAGCAGATCCGGGAGGGGGAACACTGAAGCTTTCTTT. The chain uses TRBV6-5 and TRBJ1-1; tentative D call: TRBD1 (5 bases). Trimming shortened V by 6 bases and J by 1 base, and 12 bases separated the two germline ends. Germline CDR1 and CDR2: MNHEY and SVGAGI. The CDR3 spans 14 residues.

V is TRBV5-4 and J is TRBJ2-2; TRBD1 is a possible D gene (5 bases). CDR3 length: 14 residues. V lost 5 bases and J 6 bases, leaving 14 bases between the germline ends. CDR1 SGHNT and CDR2 YYREEE come from the germline V gene (reference sequence). The CDR3 DNA reads as TGTGCCAGCAGTCCCGGCAGGGTGGCCGGGGAGCTGTTTTTT. The encoded protein is CASSPGRVAGELFF.

The chain carries TRBV4-2 and TRBJ2-4; the match to TRBD1 covers 9 bases. CDR1 and CDR2 from the germline V gene are LGHNA and YNFKEQ. CDR3 length equals 12 residues. Trimming cost V 3 bases and J 15 bases; bases outside gene matches: 6. CDR3 in DNA: TGTGCCAGCAGCCACAGACAGGGGGATTGGTACTTC. It specifies CASSHRQGDWYF.

The chain combines TRBV5-1 with TRBJ2-5; D is unresolved. CDR3 length: 13 amino acids. The germline V gene has CDR1 SGHRS and CDR2 YFSETQ. The ends were cut back, 4 bases at V and 5 bases at J, with 12 bases in the middle. CDR3 protein: CASSRREGETQYF. The CDR3 nucleotides read TGCGCCAGCAGCCGAAGGGAAGGCGAGACCCAGTACTTC.

The chain combines TRBV11-2 with TRBJ2-7; D ambiguous. Germline V lookup: CDR1 SGHAT, CDR2 FQNNGV. Trimming removed 3 bases from V and 0 bases from J, with 6 bases in between. This CDR3 comprises 13 residues. The CDR3 nucleotides read TGTGCCAGCAGCTTCGTACGCTCCTACGAGCAGTACTTC. It translates to CASSFVRSYEQYF.

Concerning this clone: The same CDR3 is also encoded by other DNA sequences in this sample. The chain recombines TRBV6-4 with TRBJ2-1, with 7 bases that match TRBD2. This CDR3 is 15 amino acids long. The germline CDR1 and CDR2 sequences are MRHNA and SNTAGT. The V segment lost 2 bases and the J segment 0 bases; nucleotides outside the gene matches: 1. The CDR3 nucleotides are TGTGCCAGCAGTGACATAGCGGGCTCCTACAATGAGCAGTTCTTC. The encoded protein is CASSDIAGSYNEQFF.

This clone was counted only a few times. The genes are TRBV4-2 and TRBJ2-1; 7 bases map to TRBD2. The junction had 4 bases not matched to a gene; V was cut back by 0 bases and J by 2 bases. CDR1 and CDR2 (germline): LGHNA, YNFKEQ. This CDR3 region has 16 residues. CDR3 in DNA: TGTGCCAGCAGCCAAGATGGCGGGAGAGCCTACAATGAGCAGTTCTTC. The encoded protein is CASSQDGGRAYNEQFF.

Notes on this clone: A far larger clone is off by one base, so a read error is likely. The same CDR3 arises from other DNA sequences in this sample as well. The rearrangement links TRBV5-1 to TRBJ1-1; 12 nucleotides match TRBD1. CDR3 length equals 14 residues. Germline V gene data show CDR1 as SGHRS and CDR2 as YFSETQ. The CDR3 sequence: CASSSGTGGTEAFF. The CDR3 DNA reads TGCGCCAGCAGCTCAGGGACAGGGGGCACTGAGGCTTTCTTT.

This clone was seen more than once but under ten times. The chain combines TRBV30 with TRBJ2-2; D gene uncertain. The CDR3 is 13 residues long. V dropped 3 bases and J dropped 2 bases, with 7 bases sitting between them. The V gene's germline CDR1 is GTSNPN and CDR2 SVGIG (reference sequence). CDR3 protein: CAWRKANTGELFF. For the CDR3, the DNA is TGTGCCTGGAGAAAAGCTAACACCGGGGAGCTGTTTTTT.

This clone was detected many times. The chain couples TRBV7-2 to TRBJ1-3; D call uncertain. Trimming took 5 bases from V and 2 from J, leaving 13 bases between them. From germline, CDR1 is SGHTA and CDR2 FQGNSA. The CDR3 consists of 15 residues. In nucleotides, the CDR3 is TGTGCCAGCAGCGTCGACTCTCGGACTGGAAACACCATATATTTT. Amino acid sequence: CASSVDSRTGNTIYF.

This clone showed up just a few times. The CDR3 does not close with the conserved phenylalanine or tryptophan, likely indicating a read error. V gene TRBV14 combines with J gene TRBJ1-2; D may be TRBD1 (6 bases). The ends were cut back, 4 bases at V and 3 bases at J, with 9 bases in the middle. Germline V CDR1 and CDR2: SGHDN, FVKESK. The CDR3 is made up of 13 amino acids. CDR3 in DNA: TGTGCCAGCAGCCTAGCAGGGGACTATGGCTACACCTCC. Translating it yields CASSLAGDYGYTS.

For this clone: The same CDR3 can be traced to other DNA sequences in this sample. The chain employs TRBV7-9 and TRBJ1-1; D not certain. CDR1 is SEHNR, CDR2 FQNEAQ, per germline (reference sequence). The CDR3 consists of 13 residues. Trimming stripped 3 bases from V and 1 base from J, with 6 bases between. The chain's CDR3 is CASSLVENTEAFF. CDR3 nucleotides: TGTGCCAGCAGCTTGGTAGAGAACACTGAAGCTTTCTTT.

In its sample, this clone was seen many times. The same CDR3 can be traced to other DNA sequences in this sample. The rearrangement joins TRBV20-1 to TRBJ2-2, with D uncertain. Germline values: CDR1 DFQATT, CDR2 SNEGSKA (reference sequence). This CDR3 comprises 11 residues. Deletions cut 2 bases from V and 8 bases from J, with 6 bases between. CDR3 loop: CSARSPGELFF. Written as DNA, the CDR3 is TGCAGTGCTAGATCGCCGGGGGAGCTGTTTTTT.

The chain joins TRBV9 to TRBJ2-1; the D gene is possibly TRBD2 (5 bases). The CDR3 has 13 residues. Germline V gives CDR1 SGDLS, CDR2 YYNGEE. Between the trimmed V and J ends, which lost 4 bases and 6 bases, there was a span of 11 bases. CDR3 coding DNA: TGTGCCAGCAGCACCTATGAGGGCAATGAGCAGTTCTTC. Translation gives CASSTYEGNEQFF.

Here the CDR3 DNA reads TGTGCCAGCAGTTCCAGGACACGGGGGGCAGGGAGGGGCTACGAGCAGTACTTC. Translating it yields CASSSRTRGAGRGYEQYF. The chain couples TRBV27 to TRBJ2-7, with D perhaps matching TRBD2 (7 bases). V was shortened by 4 bases and J by 3 bases, with 25 bases between the two germline ends. The germline CDR1 and CDR2 sequences are MNHEY and SMNVEV (reference sequence). The CDR3 contains 18 residues.

This clone was recorded a few times. The chain couples TRBV28 to TRBJ1-5; D is undetermined. Trimming stripped 2 bases from V and 5 bases from J, with 13 bases between. The CDR3 covers 15 residues. Germline V lookup: CDR1 MDHEN, CDR2 SYDVKM. CDR3 sequence reads: CASSLGSQPDQPQHF. The CDR3 region has the DNA TGTGCCAGCAGTTTAGGGTCCCAGCCCGATCAGCCCCAGCATTTT. The complete variable domain, with remaining parts taken from reference TRBV28 and TRBJ1-5, reads DVKVTQSSRYLVKRTGEKVFLECVQDMDHENMFWYRQDPGLGLRLIYFSYDVKMKEKGDIPEGYSVSREKKERFSLILESASTNQTSMYLCASSLGSQPDQPQHFGDGTRLSIL.

This clone appeared a single time. The rearrangement joins TRBV6-1 to TRBJ2-7, with D tentatively TRBD2 (5 bases). The CDR3 is 14 residues long. The germline V gene encodes CDR1 MNHNS and CDR2 SASEGT. The V end lost 6 bases, the J end lost 3 bases, and 15 bases lay between the germline ends. The CDR3 protein is CASSLERVYYEQYF. CDR3 nucleotides: TGTGCCAGCAGCCTAGAGAGGGTTTACTACGAGCAGTACTTC.

The V call is TRBV7-2, the J call TRBJ2-7; unclear D gene. The CDR3 is 13 amino acids. V dropped 5 bases and J dropped 5 bases, with 13 bases sitting between them. Looked up from germline, CDR1 is SGHTA and CDR2 is FQGNSA. CDR3 nucleotide sequence: TGTGCCAGCAGCGCCGCCGGCCGGAACGAGCAGTACTTC. It codes for CASSAAGRNEQYF.

This rearrangement joins TRBV7-9 to TRBJ2-3; D might be TRBD2 (5 bases). Germline V gene lookup returns CDR1 SEHNR and CDR2 FQNEAQ (reference sequence). This CDR3 comprises 14 residues. Trimming took off 3 bases at V and 2 bases at J, with 9 bases between the two ends. DNA for the CDR3: TGTGCCAGCAGCTTGTCAGCGGTCACAGATACGCAGTATTTT. It translates to CASSLSAVTDTQYF.

V is TRBV29-1 and J is TRBJ1-2, with 8 bases fitting TRBD1. The CDR3 covers 14 residues. The germline CDR1 and CDR2 sequences are SQVTM and ANQGSEA. V dropped 7 bases and J dropped 2; count of bases not matched to a gene: 9. The CDR3 spells CSGETGVGNYGYTF. The CDR3 nucleotides read TGCAGCGGAGAGACAGGGGTTGGCAACTATGGCTACACCTTC. Filled out from reference TRBV29-1 and TRBJ1-2, the complete variable domain reads SAVISQKPSRDICQRGTSLTIQCQVDSQVTMMFWYRQQPGQSLTLIATANQGSEATYESGFVIDKFPISRPNLTFSTLTVSNMSPEDSSIYLCSGETGVGNYGYTFGSGTRLTVV.

The DNA for the CDR3 is TGTGCCAGCACCCTACCTCCGGGCTCAGCGGACAATCCCTACGAGCAGTACTTC. Its protein is CASTLPPGSADNPYEQYF. The chain has TRBV7-9 and TRBJ2-7; either TRBD1 or TRBD2 may supply D (5 bases each). V lost 7 bases and J 2 bases, leaving 27 bases between the germline ends. The CDR3 is 18 residues long. Germline CDR1 and CDR2: SEHNR and FQNEAQ (reference sequence).

In this sample, this clone turned up a few times. The chain is built from TRBV15 and TRBJ2-1; 8 bases line up with TRBD2. With 2 bases clipped from V and 8 bases from J, the junction kept 11 bases outside the gene matches. The V gene's germline CDR1 is LNHNV and CDR2 YYDKDF (reference sequence). CDR3 size: 16 residues. CDR3 DNA: TGTGCCACCAGCAGATTCGGCGGTTCGCGGGGGGATGAGCAGTTCTTC. This gives the protein CATSRFGGSRGDEQFF.

This chain links TRBV9 with TRBJ1-3; D is undetermined. V was shortened by 2 bases and J by 4 bases, with 10 bases between the two germline ends. Germline V gene data show CDR1 as SGDLS and CDR2 as YYNGEE. This CDR3 is 14 amino acids long. The CDR3: CASSVELKGNTIYF. The CDR3 nucleotides read TGTGCCAGCAGCGTCGAGCTAAAAGGAAACACCATATATTTT.

The rearrangement joins TRBV6-5 to TRBJ2-7, with D possibly matching TRBD2 (5 bases). The V end lost 3 bases, the J end lost 0 bases, and 12 bases lay between the germline ends. The CDR3 totals 15 residues. Germline assignment: CDR1 MNHEY and CDR2 SVGAGI. CDR3 nucleotide sequence: TGTGCCAGCAGTTATGGCGGGTCGGACTCCTACGAGCAGTACTTC. Its protein is CASSYGGSDSYEQYF.

About this clone itself: The junction departs from the called germline gene at one end, perhaps through a read error. The chain is built from TRBV29-1 and TRBJ2-7; the D is unclear. Germline lookup yields CDR1 SQVTM and CDR2 ANQGSEA. The CDR3 totals 13 residues. CDR3 DNA: TGCAGCGTGAGGACCGCAAGCTCCTACGTGCAGTACTTC. This sequence encodes CSVRTASSYVQYF.

With respect to this clone: Within the sample, other DNA sequences also encode this same CDR3. The chain joins TRBV9 to TRBJ2-1; tentative D call: TRBD2 (6 bases). V was pared by 0 bases and J by 0 bases, with 7 bases between. The CDR3 is 15 amino acids. Germline V gene lookup returns CDR1 SGDLS and CDR2 YYNGEE. The CDR3 bases are TGTGCCAGCAGCGTAGGCGGGAACTCCTACAATGAGCAGTTCTTC. This translates into CASSVGGNSYNEQFF.

V and J are TRBV30 and TRBJ2-7; D is perhaps TRBD2 (5 bases). CDR3 length: 12 amino acids. Trimming shortened V by 0 bases and J by 7 bases, and 10 bases separated the two germline ends. Germline V gives CDR1 GTSNPN, CDR2 SVGIG (reference sequence). This chain's CDR3 is CAWSVSTGEQYF. The CDR3 DNA follows: TGTGCCTGGAGTGTAAGTACGGGGGAGCAGTACTTC.

The chain uses TRBV11-3 and TRBJ2-1; D may be TRBD2 (6 bases). The V end was cut by 2 bases, the J end by 0 bases, with 8 bases between. The CDR3 length is 15 residues. The V gene's germline CDR1 is SGHNT and CDR2 YENEEA. The DNA for the CDR3 is TGTGCCAGCAGCTTACAGCGGGTCTCCTACAATGAGCAGTTCTTC. Its protein product is CASSLQRVSYNEQFF.

Note on this clone: This same CDR3 is encoded by further DNA sequences in the sample. The rearrangement links TRBV7-9 to TRBJ1-1; tentative D call: TRBD1 (6 bases). The CDR3 is 15 amino acids. V shed 2 bases and J shed 2 bases, with 12 bases lying between them. CDR1 and CDR2 (germline): SEHNR, FQNEAQ (reference sequence). CDR3 in DNA: TGTGCCAGCAGCTTATCTCGTGGGGGCAACACTGAAGCTTTCTTT. Translated: CASSLSRGGNTEAFF.

The chain uses TRBV7-9 and TRBJ2-1; maybe TRBD2 (6 bases). The CDR3 covers 13 residues. V was pared by 5 bases and J by 10 bases, with 15 bases between. Germline V gene sequence: CDR1 SEHNR, CDR2 FQNEAQ (reference sequence). CDR3 region: CASSPRLVREQFF. The CDR3 DNA reads TGTGCCAGCAGCCCAAGACTAGTCCGGGAGCAGTTCTTC.